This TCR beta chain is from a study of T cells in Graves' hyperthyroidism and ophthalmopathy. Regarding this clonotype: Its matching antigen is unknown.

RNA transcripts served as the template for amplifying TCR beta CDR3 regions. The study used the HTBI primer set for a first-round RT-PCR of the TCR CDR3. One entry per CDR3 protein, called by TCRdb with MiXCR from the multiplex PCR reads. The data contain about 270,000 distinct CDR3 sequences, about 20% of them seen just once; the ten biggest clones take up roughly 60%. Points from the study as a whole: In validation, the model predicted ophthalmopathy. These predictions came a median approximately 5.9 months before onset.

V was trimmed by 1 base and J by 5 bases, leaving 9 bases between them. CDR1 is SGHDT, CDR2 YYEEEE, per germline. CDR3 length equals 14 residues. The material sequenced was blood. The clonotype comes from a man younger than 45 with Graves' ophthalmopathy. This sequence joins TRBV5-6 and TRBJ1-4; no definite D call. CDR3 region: CASSLLSGNEKLFF. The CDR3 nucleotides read TGTGCCAGCAGCTTGCTGTCCGGAAATGAAAAACTGTTTTTT.